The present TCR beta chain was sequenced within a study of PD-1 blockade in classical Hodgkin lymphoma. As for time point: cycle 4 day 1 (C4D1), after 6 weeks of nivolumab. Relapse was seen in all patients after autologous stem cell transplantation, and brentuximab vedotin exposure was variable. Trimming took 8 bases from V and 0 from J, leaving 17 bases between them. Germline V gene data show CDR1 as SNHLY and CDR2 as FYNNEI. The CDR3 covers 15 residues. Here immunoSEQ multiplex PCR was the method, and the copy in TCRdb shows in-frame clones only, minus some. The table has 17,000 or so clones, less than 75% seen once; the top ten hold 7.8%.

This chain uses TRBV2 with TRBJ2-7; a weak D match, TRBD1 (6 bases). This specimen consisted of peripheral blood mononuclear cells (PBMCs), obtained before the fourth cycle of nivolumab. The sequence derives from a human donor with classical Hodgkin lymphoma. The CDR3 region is CASHPVGASSYEQYF. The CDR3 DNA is TGTGCCAGCCATCCGGTGGGGGCGAGCTCCTACGAGCAGTACTTC.